These 11 T cell receptor beta chains were sequenced from one sample in a study of shared clonotypes between healthy human individuals. Libraries were prepared by immunoSEQ multiplex PCR; TCRdb keeps only in-frame clonotypes and omits some of them. This table has under 1,100,000 clones, 75% appearing once. Sequencing was done on a sample of memory CD4+ T cells sorted from blood. The subset denotes: CD45RA-negative fraction. The origin of the receptors is a man aged 18 to 35 in good health.

The chain links TRBV5-4 to TRBJ2-4; D call uncertain. The CDR3 consists of 14 residues. The ends were cut back, 4 bases at V and 0 bases at J, with 8 bases in the middle. CDR1 is SGHNT, CDR2 YYREEE, per germline (reference sequence). The CDR3 here is CASSPTIAKNIQYF. CDR3 DNA: TGTGCCAGCAGCCCTACCATAGCCAAAAACATTCAGTACTTC.

The chain joins TRBV7-8 to TRBJ2-7; no reliable D call. CDR1 and CDR2 (germline): SGHVS, FQNEAQ. The CDR3 has 14 amino acids. V was trimmed by 5 bases and J by 0 bases, leaving 11 bases between them. The CDR3, as DNA: TGTGCCAGCAGCCGGCCCGATTTCTCCTACGAGCAGTACTTC. It specifies CASSRPDFSYEQYF.

The chain combines TRBV7-2 with TRBJ2-5; unclear D gene. V gave up 5 bases and J gave up 1 base, with 8 bases separating them. The CDR3 covers 13 residues. Germline V gives CDR1 SGHTA, CDR2 FQGNSA. Here the CDR3 reads CASSRQTQETQYF. For the CDR3, the DNA is TGTGCCAGCAGCCGGCAGACCCAAGAGACCCAGTACTTC.

This clone was counted many times. The rearrangement uses TRBV7-9 and TRBJ2-2, with 8 positions matching TRBD2. With V trimmed by 5 bases and J by 5 bases, 10 bases remained unmatched. This CDR3 has 16 residues. CDR1 is SEHNR and CDR2 is FQNEAQ in the germline V gene (reference sequence). The CDR3 region is CASSRSGGYFTGELFF. DNA for the CDR3: TGTGCCAGCAGCCGGAGCGGGGGTTACTTTACCGGGGAGCTGTTTTTT.

The rearrangement links TRBV4-1 to TRBJ2-2, with TRBD1 matching over 10 bases. V was clipped by 6 bases and J by 4 bases; unmatched bases: 8. Per the germline V gene, CDR1 is MGHRA and CDR2 is YSYEKL. CDR3 length equals 16 residues. The DNA for the CDR3 is TGCGCCAGCAGTCCCGACAGGGGGCTTCGCACCGGGGAGCTGTTTTTT. Protein: CASSPDRGLRTGELFF.

The table lists this clone with a count of one. The V gene is TRBV5-1, the J gene TRBJ1-1; perhaps TRBD1 as D (5 bases). CDR1 SGHRS and CDR2 YFSETQ come from the germline V gene. Trimming removed 0 bases from V and 3 bases from J, with 12 bases in between. This CDR3 comprises 15 residues. The chain's CDR3 is CASSLVAGRDTEAFF. The CDR3, as DNA: TGCGCCAGCAGCTTGGTTGCAGGGAGGGACACTGAAGCTTTCTTT.

The chain has TRBV11-3 and TRBJ2-1; 7 nucleotides align to TRBD2. Germline V gene lookup returns CDR1 SGHNT and CDR2 YENEEA. The V segment lost 5 bases and the J segment 4 bases; nucleotides outside the gene matches: 8. This CDR3 has 15 amino acids. CDR3 nucleotide sequence: TGTGCCAGCAGCAATGGGCGGGAGACATACAATGAGCAGTTCTTC. Encoded protein: CASSNGRETYNEQFF.

The V call is TRBV6-6, the J call TRBJ2-7, with unresolved D. CDR1 MNHNY and CDR2 SVGAGI come from the germline V gene (reference sequence). This CDR3 is 12 amino acids long. Trimming took off 2 bases at V and 7 bases at J, with 9 bases between the two ends. Here the CDR3 DNA reads TGTGCCAGCAGTTACACTCTCGGGGAGCAGTACTTC. Amino acids: CASSYTLGEQYF.

Only a few counts were recorded for this clone. This chain connects TRBV4-2 to TRBJ1-4; D gene uncertain. V lost 1 base to trimming and J lost 5 bases, with 5 bases between them. Germline lookup yields CDR1 LGHNA and CDR2 YNFKEQ. CDR3 length: 13 residues. The CDR3 sequence: CASSQAGNEKLFF. The CDR3 nucleotides read TGTGCCAGCAGCCAAGCCGGCAATGAAAAACTGTTTTTT.

The rearrangement joins TRBV7-9 to TRBJ2-7, with D possibly being TRBD1 or TRBD2 (6 bases each). The V end was cut by 0 bases, the J end by 5 bases, with 20 bases between. The CDR3 has 17 amino acids. Germline loops: CDR1 SEHNR, CDR2 FQNEAQ (reference sequence). CDR3 DNA sequence: TGTGCCAGCAGCTTAGCGCTAGGGGGGATAGGAATGGACGAGCAGTACTTC. The encoded protein is CASSLALGGIGMDEQYF.

This clone showed up just once. The chain uses TRBV27 and TRBJ1-5; D is uncertain. V was trimmed by 3 bases and J by 2 bases, leaving 5 bases between them. Germline loops: CDR1 MNHEY, CDR2 SMNVEV (reference sequence). This CDR3 spans 13 amino acids. The CDR3 protein is CASSFGRNQPQHF. CDR3 in DNA: TGTGCCAGCAGTTTCGGCCGCAATCAGCCCCAGCATTTT.